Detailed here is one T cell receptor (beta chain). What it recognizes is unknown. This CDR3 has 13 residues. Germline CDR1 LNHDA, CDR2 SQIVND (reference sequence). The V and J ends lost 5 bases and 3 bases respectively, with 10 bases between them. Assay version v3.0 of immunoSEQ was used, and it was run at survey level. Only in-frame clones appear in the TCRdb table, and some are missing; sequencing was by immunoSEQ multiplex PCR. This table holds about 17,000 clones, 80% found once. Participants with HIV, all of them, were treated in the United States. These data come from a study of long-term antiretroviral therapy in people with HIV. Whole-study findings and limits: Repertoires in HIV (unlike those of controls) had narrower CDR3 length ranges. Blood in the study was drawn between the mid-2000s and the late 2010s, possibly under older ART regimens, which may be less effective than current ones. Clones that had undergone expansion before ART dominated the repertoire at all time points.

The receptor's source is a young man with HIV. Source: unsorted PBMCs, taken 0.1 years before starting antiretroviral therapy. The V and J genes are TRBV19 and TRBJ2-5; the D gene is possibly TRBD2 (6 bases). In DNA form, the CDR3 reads TGTGCCAGTAGTTCGTGGGGGGAAGAGACCCAGTACTTC. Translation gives CASSSWGEETQYF. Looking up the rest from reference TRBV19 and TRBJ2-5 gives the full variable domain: DGGITQSPKYLFRKEGQNVTLSCEQNLNHDAMYWYRQDPGQGLRLIYYSQIVNDFQKGDIAEGYSVSREKKESFPLTVTSAQKNPTAFYLCASSSWGEETQYFGPGTRLLVL.